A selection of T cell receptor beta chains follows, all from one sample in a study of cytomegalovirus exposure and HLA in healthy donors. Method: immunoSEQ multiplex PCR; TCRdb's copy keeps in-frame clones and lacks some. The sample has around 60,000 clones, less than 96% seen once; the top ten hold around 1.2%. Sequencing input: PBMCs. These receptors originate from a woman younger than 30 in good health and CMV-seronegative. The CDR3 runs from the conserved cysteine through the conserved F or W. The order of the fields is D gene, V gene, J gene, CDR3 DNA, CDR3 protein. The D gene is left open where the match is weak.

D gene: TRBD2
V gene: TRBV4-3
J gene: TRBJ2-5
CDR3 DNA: TGCGCCAGCAGCCCGACTAGCGGGGTCGGGGAGACCCAGTACTTC
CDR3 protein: CASSPTSGVGETQYF

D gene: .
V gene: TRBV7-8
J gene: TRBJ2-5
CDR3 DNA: TGTGCCAGCAGCCCTGGGCACCAAGAGACCCAGTACTTC
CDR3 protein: CASSPGHQETQYF

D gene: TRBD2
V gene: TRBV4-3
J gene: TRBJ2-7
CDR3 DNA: TGCGCCAGCAGTAGCCTAAGCGGGAGCTCCTACGAGCAGTACTTC
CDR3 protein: CASSSLSGSSYEQYF

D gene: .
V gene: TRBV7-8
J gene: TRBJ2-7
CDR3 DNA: TGTGCCAGCAGCGTTTCCGGGACACCCGACTACGAGCAGTACTTC
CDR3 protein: CASSVSGTPDYEQYF

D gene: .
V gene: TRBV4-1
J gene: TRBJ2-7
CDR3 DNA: TGCGCCAGCAGCCAAGGGGACACTTACTACGAGCAGTACTTC
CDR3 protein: CASSQGDTYYEQYF

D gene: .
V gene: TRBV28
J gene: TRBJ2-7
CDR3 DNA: TGTGCCAGCAGTTTTCCCAGCCGTGGGGCTATCGGCGGAGAGCAGTACTTC
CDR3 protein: CASSFPSRGAIGGEQYF

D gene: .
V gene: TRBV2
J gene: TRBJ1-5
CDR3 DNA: TGTGCCAGCGGGACACTTAGCAATCAGCCCCAGCATTTT
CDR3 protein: CASGTLSNQPQHF

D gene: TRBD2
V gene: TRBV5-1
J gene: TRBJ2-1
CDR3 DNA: TGCGCCAGCAGCTTGGGTATCGGGCTAGCGGGAGCCTACAATGAGCAGTTCTTC
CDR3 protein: CASSLGIGLAGAYNEQFF

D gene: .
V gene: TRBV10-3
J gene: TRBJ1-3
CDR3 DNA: TGTGCCATCAGTGAGTTGCGGGGAAACACCATATATTTT
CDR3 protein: CAISELRGNTIYF

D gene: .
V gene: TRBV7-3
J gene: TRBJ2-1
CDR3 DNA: TGTGCCAGCAGCTTGGAGGGATCCTACAATGAGCAGTTCTTC
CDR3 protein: CASSLEGSYNEQFF

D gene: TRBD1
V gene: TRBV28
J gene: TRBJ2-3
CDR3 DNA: TGTGCCAGCAGTTTACAGGGACAGGGCCATAGCAATCAGCCCCAGTATTTT
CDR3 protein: CASSLQGQGHSNQPQYF

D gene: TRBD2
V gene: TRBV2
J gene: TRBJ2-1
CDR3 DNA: TGTGCCAGCAAGCGGGAGGCCGTCAATGAGCAGTTCTTC
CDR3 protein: CASKREAVNEQFF